Below are 2 T cell receptor beta chains sequenced from a single sample in a study of blood T cell repertoires in COVID-19 (dated by TCRdb to 2020 to 2021). Receptor amplification or capture employed the immunoSEQ multiplex PCR assay. Held by TCRdb, this immuneACCESS table contains in-frame sequences only and omits some clones. Under half of the omission traces to an unresolved V gene where checked; the cause of the rest is unknown. Across this sample there are 180,000 or so clones, with about 88% seen only once. The biggest ten clones account for about 0.95% of the sample. Sample: peripheral blood. Source of these receptors: a man between 18 and 29 years old with acute or convalescent COVID-19.

V gene TRBV5-6 combines with J gene TRBJ2-5, with a tentative D call TRBD2 (5 bases). This CDR3 is 12 amino acids long. Germline CDR1 SGHDT, CDR2 YYEEEE. Trimming pared 8 bases from V and 4 bases from J, leaving 12 bases between. CDR3 DNA sequence: TGTGCCAGTTCTAGAGGGAGAGAGACCCAGTACTTC. Protein sequence: CASSRGRETQYF.

This chain connects TRBV2 to TRBJ1-2; TRBD1 agrees at 10 bases. V gave up 6 bases and J gave up 6 bases; unmatched junction bases: 7. The CDR3 runs 14 residues. Germline V gene lookup returns CDR1 SNHLY and CDR2 FYNNEI. As DNA, the CDR3 is TGTGCCAGCAGCACCTGGACAGGGGGGGATGGCTACACCTTC. Protein sequence: CASSTWTGGDGYTF.